A selection of T cell receptor beta chains follows, all from one sample in a study of shared clonotypes between healthy human individuals. The protocol was immunoSEQ multiplex PCR, while the TCRdb copy is restricted to in-frame clones and leaves out a portion. The top ten clones hold roughly 0.45% of a sample with approximately 1,500,000 clones, roughly 98% of them seen once. Sequenced sample: naive CD4+ T cells sorted from blood. The receptor source for this set is a man aged 25 to 40 in good health. CDR3s include the opening cysteine and the closing phenylalanine or tryptophan. The D gene is left open where the match is weak. Rows give clone size only sometimes, using once, few, many, or a class for an expanded clone.

J	length	size	V	D	DNA	CDR3
TRBJ1-4	15	NA	TRBV5-4	NA	TGTGCCAGCAGCTTGGCCGGGGGCGGCAATGAAAAACTGTTTTTT	CASSLAGGGNEKLFF
TRBJ2-7	10	NA	TRBV20-1	NA	TGCAGTGCCTCCGGCGACGAGCAGTACTTC	CSASGDEQYF
TRBJ2-7	17	NA	TRBV5-6	TRBD1	TGTGCCAGCAGCTTGGCAGTGACAGGGATACTCTCCTACGAGCAGTACTTC	CASSLAVTGILSYEQYF
TRBJ2-6	16	NA	TRBV10-1	TRBD1	TGCGCCAGCATGGTAAGGGGGCGATTTGGGGCCAACGTCCTGACTTTC	CASMVRGRFGANVLTF
TRBJ1-2	14	NA	TRBV19	NA	TGTGCCAGTACTGGAGAGTATCATCGGGGTGGCTACACCTTC	CASTGEYHRGGYTF
TRBJ2-5	13	NA	TRBV18	NA	TGTGCCAGCTCGCAGTTACCCCAAGAGACCCAGTACTTC	CASSQLPQETQYF
TRBJ1-2	14	NA	TRBV28	NA	TGTGCCAGCAGTTCGTCCGGGACGGCCTATGGCTACACCTTC	CASSSSGTAYGYTF
TRBJ2-7	14	NA	TRBV6-5	NA	TGTGCCAGCAAAAGGGGTCCCCGGCTGGACGAGCAGTACTTC	CASKRGPRLDEQYF
TRBJ1-2	13	once	TRBV5-1	TRBD1	TGCGCCAGCAGCTCGGTGACAGGGGGCGGCTACACCTTC	CASSSVTGGGYTF
TRBJ1-3	15	NA	TRBV4-3	NA	TGCGCCAGCAGCCAAGATGGGGGTTCTGGAAACACCATATATTTT	CASSQDGGSGNTIYF
TRBJ2-1	15	NA	TRBV18	NA	TGTGCCAGCTCACAGGAACAGAGCTCCTACAATGAGCAGTTCTTC	CASSQEQSSYNEQFF
TRBJ2-1	17	NA	TRBV11-3	NA	TGTGCCAGCAGCTCTCCCCGGGGAGCGGGCGGTCGCAATGAGCAGTTCTTC	CASSSPRGAGGRNEQFF
TRBJ2-7	14	NA	TRBV5-1	NA	TGCGCCAGCAGCGTGGGGGACACGGGGTACGAGCAGTACTTC	CASSVGDTGYEQYF
TRBJ2-3	12	NA	TRBV7-2	NA	TGTGCCAGCAGCTTAAGTGGAGATACGCAGTATTTT	CASSLSGDTQYF
TRBJ2-7	13	NA	TRBV7-8	NA	TGTGCCAGCAGCCCGCCCTCGTCCTACGAGCAGTACTTC	CASSPPSSYEQYF
TRBJ2-1	14	NA	TRBV7-3	NA	TGTGCCAGCAGCCCATACCGGGACTACAATGAGCAGTTCTTC	CASSPYRDYNEQFF
TRBJ2-1	15	NA	TRBV7-3	TRBD2	TGTGCCAGCAGCAACAGGCTAGCGGGCCACAATGAGCAGTTCTTC	CASSNRLAGHNEQFF
TRBJ2-2	18	few	TRBV19	NA	TGTGCCAGTAGTCGGACCTACGGGGGGCTGGTGAACACCGGGGAGCTGTTTTTT	CASSRTYGGLVNTGELFF
TRBJ2-7	14	NA	TRBV28	NA	TGTGCCAGCAGGGCCCCGGGGGGCCCTTACGAGCAGTACTTC	CASRAPGGPYEQYF
TRBJ2-3	16	once	TRBV5-4	TRBD2	TGTGCCAGCAGCTTGACGGCGGGAGTTCTAACAGATACGCAGTATTTT	CASSLTAGVLTDTQYF
TRBJ1-1	16	NA	TRBV9	NA	TGTGCCAGCAGCGTCGGGCCCCACTGGGTGAACACTGAAGCTTTCTTT	CASSVGPHWVNTEAFF
TRBJ2-5	13	NA	TRBV18	NA	TGTGCCAGCTCACCACGAAACCAAGAGACCCAGTACTTC	CASSPRNQETQYF
TRBJ2-7	15	NA	TRBV4-1	NA	TGCGCCAGCAGCCAAAGGTCAAGGTCCAGGGACGAGCAGTACTTC	CASSQRSRSRDEQYF
TRBJ2-4	14	NA	TRBV19	TRBD1	TGTGCCAGTAGCTCACGGCAGGGGGCAAACATTCAGTACTTC	CASSSRQGANIQYF
TRBJ2-1	15	NA	TRBV29-1	NA	TGCAGCGTTGATGAACGCGTCAGGAGGTACAATGAGCAGTTCTTC	CSVDERVRRYNEQFF
TRBJ1-1	13	NA	TRBV10-1	NA	TGCGCCAGTTCCCCCAGATTGAACACTGAAGCTTTCTTT	CASSPRLNTEAFF
TRBJ1-1	16	NA	TRBV18	TRBD1	TGTGCCAGCTCATCTACCGGGACAGTTTTGAACACTGAAGCTTTCTTT	CASSSTGTVLNTEAFF
TRBJ2-2	13	NA	TRBV2	NA	TGTGCCAGCAGTGAATTGGGAATCGGGGAGCTGTTTTTT	CASSELGIGELFF